This entry lists 8 T cell receptor beta chains sequenced from one sample in a study of cytomegalovirus exposure and HLA in healthy donors. The PCR was carried out with 60 Vbeta primers and 13 Jbeta primers. Libraries were prepared by immunoSEQ multiplex PCR; TCRdb keeps only in-frame clonotypes and omits some of them. Of fewer than 150,000 clones listed, roughly 72% are singletons. Sequencing was done on a sample of PBMCs. These receptor sequences come from a woman aged 40 to 50 in good health and CMV-seropositive.

This clone was counted only a few times. This chain uses TRBV5-4 with TRBJ1-1; perhaps TRBD1 as D (5 bases). The CDR3 contains 14 residues. Germline CDR1 SGHNT, CDR2 YYREEE (reference sequence). V gave up 0 bases and J gave up 5 bases, with 11 bases separating them. The CDR3 coding sequence is TGTGCCAGCAGCTTGGCCCTGGGGCGTACTGAAGCTTTCTTT. Translated, it gives CASSLALGRTEAFF. The variable domain in full, with the rest retrieved from reference TRBV5-4 and TRBJ1-1, is ETGVTQSPTHLIKTRGQQVTLRCSSQSGHNTVSWYQQALGQGPQFIFQYYREEENGRGNFPPRFSGLQFPNYSSELNVNALELDDSALYLCASSLALGRTEAFFGQGTRLTVV.

V is TRBV5-4 and J is TRBJ1-2; D uncertain. Germline loops: CDR1 SGHNT, CDR2 YYREEE (reference sequence). Trimming removed 4 bases from V and 4 bases from J, with 17 bases in between. The CDR3 covers 15 residues. CDR3 in amino acids: CASSPDSSTFYGYTF. CDR3 nucleotides: TGTGCCAGCAGCCCGGACTCCTCTACGTTCTATGGCTACACCTTC.

The chain recombines TRBV6-1 with TRBJ1-5; 7 bases line up with TRBD1. After removal of 5 bases from V and 0 bases from J, the junction contained 4 bases not matched to a gene. CDR1 and CDR2 (germline): MNHNS, SASEGT. The CDR3 contains 15 residues. Here the CDR3 reads CASSTGVHSNQPQHF. As DNA, the CDR3 is TGTGCCAGCAGTACAGGGGTACATAGCAATCAGCCCCAGCATTTT.

V gene TRBV7-9 combines with J gene TRBJ2-7, with D possibly being TRBD1 (7 bases). Germline values: CDR1 SEHNR, CDR2 FQNEAQ (reference sequence). This CDR3 region has 17 residues. Trimming pared 0 bases from V and 0 bases from J, leaving 15 bases between. Written as DNA, the CDR3 is TGTGCCAGCAGCTTAGCCCTGGGCGGGACAGCCTCCTACGAGCAGTACTTC. As protein: CASSLALGGTASYEQYF.

The chain links TRBV5-1 to TRBJ2-2; the D gene is possibly TRBD2 (5 bases). The germline CDR1 and CDR2 sequences are SGHRS and YFSETQ. CDR3 length equals 15 residues. V was pared by 0 bases and J by 1 base, with 7 bases between. CDR3: CASSLVAGNTGELFF. In nucleotides, the CDR3 is TGCGCCAGCAGCTTGGTGGCGGGGAACACCGGGGAGCTGTTTTTT.

This clone occurred once. Here the CDR3 DNA reads TGCGCCAGCAGCCTCCAGGGGGCGTTGGTCCTGGAAGCTTTCTTT. It translates to CASSLQGALVLEAFF. The V gene is TRBV5-1, the J gene TRBJ1-1; the match to TRBD1 covers 8 bases. Per the germline V gene, CDR1 is SGHRS and CDR2 is YFSETQ. The CDR3 is 15 amino acids. The J segment lost 8 bases and the V segment lost 4 bases, leaving 13 bases of the junction unmatched.

The chain combines TRBV7-8 with TRBJ1-2; no reliable D call. Germline CDR1 SGHVS, CDR2 FQNEAQ. CDR3 size: 14 residues. V shed 1 base and J shed 4 bases, with 10 bases lying between them. CDR3 protein: CASSLERAFYGYTF. The DNA of the CDR3 is TGTGCCAGCAGCTTAGAGCGGGCCTTCTATGGCTACACCTTC.

This clone appeared once. V usage is TRBV7-2 and J usage is TRBJ1-1, with D tentatively TRBD1 (6 bases). The CDR3 is 15 amino acids. The germline V gene has CDR1 SGHTA and CDR2 FQGNSA. Deletions cut 5 bases from V and 1 base from J, with 14 bases between. In DNA, the CDR3 is TGTGCCAGCAGCCACTCTACGACAGGGAACACTGAAGCTTTCTTT. Translation gives CASSHSTTGNTEAFF.